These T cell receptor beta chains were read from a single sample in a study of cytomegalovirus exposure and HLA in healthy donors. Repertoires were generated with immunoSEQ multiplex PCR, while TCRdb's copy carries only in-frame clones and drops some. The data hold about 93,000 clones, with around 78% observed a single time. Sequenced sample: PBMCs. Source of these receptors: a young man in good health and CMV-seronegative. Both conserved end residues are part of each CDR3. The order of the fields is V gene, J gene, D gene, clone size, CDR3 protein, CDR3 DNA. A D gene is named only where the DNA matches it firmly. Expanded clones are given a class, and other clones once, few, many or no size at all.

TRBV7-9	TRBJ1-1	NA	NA	CSSSLTANTEAFF	TGTTCCAGCAGCTTGACAGCGAACACTGAAGCTTTCTTT
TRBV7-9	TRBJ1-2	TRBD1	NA	CASSYGQEGYTF	TGTGCCAGCAGCTACGGACAGGAAGGCTACACCTTC
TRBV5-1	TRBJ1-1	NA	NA	CASSPSVLLVNTEAFF	TGCGCCAGCAGCCCCTCAGTACTATTGGTGAACACTGAAGCTTTCTTT
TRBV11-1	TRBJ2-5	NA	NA	CASSLGGTETQYF	TGTGCCAGCAGCTTAGGCGGGACCGAGACCCAGTACTTC
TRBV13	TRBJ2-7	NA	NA	CASSLGSSYEQYF	TGTGCCAGCAGCTTAGGCAGCTCCTACGAGCAGTACTTC
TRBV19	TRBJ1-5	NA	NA	CASSMEQGRNQPQHF	TGTGCCAGTAGTATGGAGCAGGGTCGTAATCAGCCCCAGCATTTT
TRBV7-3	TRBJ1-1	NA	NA	CASSQGVNTEAFF	TGTGCCAGCAGCCAGGGTGTGAACACTGAAGCTTTCTTT
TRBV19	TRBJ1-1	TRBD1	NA	CASSIDPRTGANTEAFF	TGTGCCAGTAGTATAGACCCCCGGACAGGGGCGAACACTGAAGCTTTCTTT
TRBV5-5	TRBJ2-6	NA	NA	CASSQGSGANVLTF	TGTGCCAGCAGTCAGGGGTCCGGGGCCAACGTCCTGACTTTC
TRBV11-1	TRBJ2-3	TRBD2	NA	CASSLAGTSGGTDTQYF	TGTGCCAGCAGCTTAGCCGGGACTAGCGGGGGCACAGATACGCAGTATTTT
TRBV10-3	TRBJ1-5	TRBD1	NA	CAIRDGGTGGKQPQHF	TGTGCCATCCGGGATGGGGGGACAGGGGGCAAACAGCCCCAGCATTTT
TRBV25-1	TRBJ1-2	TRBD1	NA	CASSEVHRGYGYTF	TGTGCCAGCAGTGAAGTGCACAGGGGGTATGGCTACACCTTC
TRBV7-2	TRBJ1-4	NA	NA	CASSHGYTVHVNEKLFF	TGTGCCAGCAGCCATGGTTACACAGTACATGTTAATGAAAAACTGTTTTTT
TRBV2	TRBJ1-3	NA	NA	CASSEFTGNTIYF	TGTGCCAGCAGTGAATTCACTGGAAACACCATATATTTT
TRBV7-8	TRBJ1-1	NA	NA	CASSFRDINTEAFF	TGTGCCAGCAGCTTTAGGGACATCAACACTGAAGCTTTCTTT
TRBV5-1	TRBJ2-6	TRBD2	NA	CASKEGGAGANVLTF	TGCGCCAGCAAAGAGGGAGGGGCCGGGGCCAACGTCCTGACTTTC
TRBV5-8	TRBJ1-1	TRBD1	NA	CASSLGNYRGSATEAFF	TGTGCCAGCAGCTTAGGAAACTACAGGGGTTCGGCCACTGAAGCTTTCTTT
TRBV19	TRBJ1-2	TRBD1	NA	CASSIAGQGAYGYTF	TGTGCCAGTAGTATAGCCGGACAGGGGGCGTATGGCTACACCTTC
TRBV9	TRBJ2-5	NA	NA	CASSVDLLGGTQYF	TGTGCCAGCAGCGTAGACCTCCTAGGAGGGACCCAGTACTTC
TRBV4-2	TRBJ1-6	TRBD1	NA	CASSQPNWTGRNSPLHF	TGTGCCAGCAGCCAGCCCAACTGGACAGGTCGTAATTCACCCCTCCACTTT
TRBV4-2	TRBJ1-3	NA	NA	CASSQDKTTGNTIYF	TGTGCCAGCAGCCAAGATAAGACTACTGGAAACACCATATATTTT
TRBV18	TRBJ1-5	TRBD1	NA	CASLAGTGGDQPQHF	TGTGCCAGCTTAGCCGGGACAGGGGGTGATCAGCCCCAGCATTTT
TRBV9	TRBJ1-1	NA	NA	CASSPGGGVGNTEAFF	TGTGCCAGCAGCCCGGGGGGAGGGGTCGGAAACACTGAAGCTTTCTTT
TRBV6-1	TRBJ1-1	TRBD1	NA	CASSYRGWGTDEAFF	TGTGCCAGCAGCTACAGGGGATGGGGAACGGATGAAGCTTTCTTT
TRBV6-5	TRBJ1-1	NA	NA	CASSEGPGGVGAFF	TGTGCCAGCAGTGAAGGTCCGGGCGGGGTGGGAGCTTTCTTT
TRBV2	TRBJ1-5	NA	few	CASRFQGPAQHF	TGTGCCAGCAGATTCCAGGGTCCCGCCCAGCATTTT
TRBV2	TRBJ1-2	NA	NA	CASSEAENYGYTF	TGTGCCAGCAGTGAGGCGGAGAACTATGGCTACACCTTC
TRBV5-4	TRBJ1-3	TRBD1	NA	CASGTGRIGNTIYF	TGTGCCAGCGGGACAGGGAGGATTGGAAACACCATATATTTT
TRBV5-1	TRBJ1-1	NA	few	CASSFRVLGTEAFF	TGCGCCAGCAGCTTTCGGGTTTTAGGCACTGAAGCTTTCTTT
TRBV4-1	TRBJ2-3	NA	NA	CASSQDMGQSTDTQYF	TGCGCCAGCAGCCAAGATATGGGGCAGAGCACAGATACGCAGTATTTT
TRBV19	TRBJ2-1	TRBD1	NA	CASSTDRGFYNEQFF	TGTGCCAGTAGTACAGACAGGGGGTTTTACAATGAGCAGTTCTTC
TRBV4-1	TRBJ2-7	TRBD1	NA	CASSQDNVGQGAYEQYF	TGCGCCAGCAGCCAAGATAATGTGGGACAGGGGGCCTACGAGCAGTACTTC
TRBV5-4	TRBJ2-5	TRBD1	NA	CASSPGTGGLETQYF	TGTGCCAGCAGCCCCGGGACAGGGGGCCTAGAGACCCAGTACTTC
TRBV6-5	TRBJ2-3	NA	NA	CASSQWTEGTDTQYF	TGTGCCAGCAGTCAATGGACAGAAGGCACAGATACGCAGTATTTT
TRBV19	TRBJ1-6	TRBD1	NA	CASSRTGGFDSPLHF	TGTGCCAGTAGCAGGACAGGGGGCTTCGATTCACCCCTCCACTTT
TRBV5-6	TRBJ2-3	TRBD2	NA	CASSLGREGDTQYF	TGTGCCAGCAGCTTGGGACGGGAGGGAGATACGCAGTATTTT
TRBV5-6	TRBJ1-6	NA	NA	CASSNTGLGNSPLHF	TGTGCCAGCAGCAACACAGGGTTGGGGAATTCACCCCTCCACTTT
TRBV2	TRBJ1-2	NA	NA	CASELRTDGYTF	TGTGCCAGCGAACTAAGGACTGATGGCTACACCTTC
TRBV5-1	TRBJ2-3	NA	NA	CASSLISGAVPTDTQYF	TGCGCCAGCAGCTTGATCAGCGGTGCTGTTCCCACAGATACGCAGTATTTT
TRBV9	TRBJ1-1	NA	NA	CASSVGTSSGNTEAFF	TGTGCCAGCAGCGTAGGGACCAGCTCGGGGAATACTGAAGCTTTCTTT
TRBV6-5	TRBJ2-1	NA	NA	CASTMALGSGNEQFF	TGTGCCAGCACTATGGCCCTTGGATCCGGGAATGAGCAGTTCTTC
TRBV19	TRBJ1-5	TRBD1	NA	CASTKAPGGNQPQHF	TGTGCCAGTACTAAAGCCCCAGGGGGGAATCAGCCCCAGCATTTT